The subject of this entry is one T cell receptor beta chain. Using immunoSEQ multiplex PCR, the repertoire was profiled, and TCRdb retains in-frame clones only, with some absent. The table shows 150,000 to 200,000 clones, with 70% to 90% occurring only once. These data belong to a study of cytotoxic CD8 clonotypes in ibrutinib-treated CLL. V shed 0 bases and J shed 4 bases, with 7 bases lying between them. CDR3 length equals 14 residues. Germline V gene sequence: CDR1 MNHEY, CDR2 SVGAGI. The chain couples TRBV6-5 to TRBJ1-3, with D tentatively TRBD1 (5 bases). This receptor was taken from a human donor with chronic lymphocytic leukemia. The sample here was PBMCs, taken at disease progression, from a patient treated with ibrutinib. CDR3 protein: CASSYSGAGNTIYF. In nucleotides, the CDR3 is TGTGCCAGCAGTTACTCCGGGGCGGGAAACACCATATATTTT.